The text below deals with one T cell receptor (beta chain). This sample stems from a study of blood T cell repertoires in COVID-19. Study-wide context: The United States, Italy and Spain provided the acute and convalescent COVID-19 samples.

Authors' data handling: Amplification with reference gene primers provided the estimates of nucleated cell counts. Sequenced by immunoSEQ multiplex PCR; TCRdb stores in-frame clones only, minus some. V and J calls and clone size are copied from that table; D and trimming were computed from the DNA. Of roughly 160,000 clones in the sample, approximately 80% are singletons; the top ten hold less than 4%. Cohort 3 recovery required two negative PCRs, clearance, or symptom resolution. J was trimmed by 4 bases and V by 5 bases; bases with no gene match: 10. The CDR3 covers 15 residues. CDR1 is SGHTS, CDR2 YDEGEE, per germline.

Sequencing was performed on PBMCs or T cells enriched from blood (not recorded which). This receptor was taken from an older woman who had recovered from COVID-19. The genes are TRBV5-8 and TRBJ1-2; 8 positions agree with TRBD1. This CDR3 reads CASSSTPDRAYGYTF. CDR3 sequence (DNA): TGTGCCAGCAGTTCTACCCCGGACAGGGCCTATGGCTACACCTTC. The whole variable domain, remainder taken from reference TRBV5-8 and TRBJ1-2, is EAGVTQSPTHLIKTRGQQATLRCSPISGHTSVYWYQQALGLGLQFLLWYDEGEERNRGNFPPRFSGRQFPNYSSELNVNALELEDSALYLCASSSTPDRAYGYTFGSGTRLTVV.